The T cell receptor beta chain under discussion was sequenced for a study of TIL therapy for anti-PD-1-resistant metastatic lung cancer. Study results and caveats: The cohort had more treatment-naive, never-smoker and oncogene-addicted patients than typical.

The immunoSEQ assay was v3. Profiling relied on immunoSEQ multiplex PCR, and the TCRdb table lists in-frame clones only, not all of them. This table holds nearly 60,000 clones, 73% found once. A note on this clone: Its antigen is currently unknown.

Unmatched junction bases numbered 14, after V lost 6 bases and J lost 4 bases. The CDR3 is made up of 17 amino acids. CDR1 and CDR2 from the germline V gene are SGHNT and YYREEE (reference sequence). As to time point: pre-treatment sample, taken before nivolumab and TIL therapy. The clonotype originates from a person between 30 and 79 years old with non-small cell lung cancer. The rearrangement joins TRBV5-4 to TRBJ2-2, with TRBD2 identical over 8 bases. The starting material was blood, obtained at baseline. CDR3 sequence reads: CASTTLPQRGSTGELFF. The CDR3 DNA reads as TGTGCCAGCACCACTCTTCCCCAGCGGGGGTCCACCGGGGAGCTGTTTTTT.